Shown below are 32 T cell receptor beta chains from a single sample sequenced in a study of T-cell reconstitution after alpha-beta-depleted transplantation in children. Preparation of the TCRbeta library used unique molecular identifiers. TCRdb reprocessed the PCR reads with MiXCR, giving one entry per CDR3 protein. The sample records some 240,000 distinct CDR3 sequences, 9.7% being singletons. The source was PBMCs from the stem cell graft donor, collected from the stem cell graft. These receptor sequences come from a human donor who donated a stem cell graft to a child with SCID.

Comments on this clonotype: A much larger clone differs by one base, so this may be a read error. V is TRBV19 and J is TRBJ2-1, with 12 positions matching TRBD2. Germline lookup yields CDR1 LNHDA and CDR2 SQIVND (reference sequence). CDR3 length: 18 amino acids. The CDR3 nucleotides are TGTGCCAGTAGTATATATCTGCCTAGCGGGGGGGCCTGGGTTGAGCAGCTCTTC. Translation: CASSIYLPSGGAWVEQLF.

V usage is TRBV20-1 and J usage is TRBJ2-1; 9 nucleotides agree with TRBD2. The J segment lost 8 bases and the V segment lost 5 bases, leaving 13 bases of the junction unmatched. The CDR3 spans 15 residues. Germline V gene sequence: CDR1 DFQATT, CDR2 SNEGSKA (reference sequence). Written as DNA, the CDR3 is TGCAGTGCTGAGGGACTAGCCACTTCTTTCGATGAGCAGTTCTTC. Translated, it gives CSAEGLATSFDEQFF.

This clonotype was counted ten times or more. J is TRBJ1-3 and V is TRBV7-6; no clear D. With 5 bases removed from V and 4 bases from J, the gap between germline ends came to 12 bases. CDR1 is SGHVS and CDR2 is FNYEAQ in the germline V gene. The CDR3 covers 14 residues. CDR3 DNA sequence: TGTGCCAGCAGCCCTTGGACCCCCGGAAACACCATATATTTT. Amino acids: CASSPWTPGNTIYF.

This clonotype was counted ten times or more. The chain is built from TRBV5-1 and TRBJ2-1; 11 nucleotides align to TRBD1. Germline-derived CDR1 and CDR2 are SGHRS and YFSETQ. J was trimmed by 8 bases and V by 4 bases; bases with no gene match: 8. This CDR3 comprises 15 residues. CDR3: CASSPRTGGGDEQFF. The CDR3, as DNA: TGCGCCAGCAGCCCCCGGACAGGGGGCGGGGATGAGCAGTTCTTC. The variable domain in full, with the rest retrieved from reference TRBV5-1 and TRBJ2-1, is KAGVTQTPRYLIKTRGQQVTLSCSPISGHRSVSWYQQTPGQGLQFLFEYFSETQRNKGNFPGRFSGRQFSNSRSEMNVSTLELGDSALYLCASSPRTGGGDEQFFGPGTRLTVL.

The V call is TRBV7-8, the J call TRBJ1-4; no clear D. Germline V gives CDR1 SGHVS, CDR2 FQNEAQ. Trimming pared 5 bases from V and 0 bases from J, leaving 13 bases between. The CDR3 runs to 16 residues. The CDR3 region has the DNA TGTGCCAGCAGCCCAGATCCTCCTTCAACTAATGAAAAACTGTTTTTT. Its translation: CASSPDPPSTNEKLFF.

This clonotype was recorded many times. The V call is TRBV28, the J call TRBJ2-7; weak D call: TRBD1 (7 bases). CDR1 and CDR2 (germline): MDHEN, SYDVKM. V lost 1 base and J lost 2, with 12 bases in between. CDR3 length: 15 residues. The CDR3 region is CASSLYQGGTYEQYF. Here the CDR3 DNA reads TGTGCCAGCAGTTTATATCAGGGGGGAACCTACGAGCAGTACTTC. The full variable domain, completed using reference TRBV28 and TRBJ2-7, is DVKVTQSSRYLVKRTGEKVFLECVQDMDHENMFWYRQDPGLGLRLIYFSYDVKMKEKGDIPEGYSVSREKKERFSLILESASTNQTSMYLCASSLYQGGTYEQYFGPGTRLTVT.

In this sample, this clonotype turned up a few times. V and J are TRBV24-1 and TRBJ1-2; TRBD1 might be the D (6 bases). The CDR3 is 15 residues long. The V end was cut by 2 bases, the J end by 3 bases, with 12 bases between. CDR1 and CDR2 from the germline V gene are KGHDR and SFDVKD. CDR3 region: CATSDSAGVDYGYTF. DNA for the CDR3: TGTGCCACCAGTGATTCGGCAGGGGTCGACTATGGCTACACCTTC.

This clonotype was detected ten times or more. This chain joins TRBV5-1 and TRBJ1-3; D not certain. The V gene's germline CDR1 is SGHRS and CDR2 YFSETQ. The CDR3 contains 13 residues. The V end lost 5 bases, the J end lost 0 bases, and 6 bases lay between the germline ends. CDR3 residues: CASRIGSGNTIYF. CDR3 DNA sequence: TGCGCCAGCAGAATAGGCTCTGGAAACACCATATATTTT.

This clonotype was seen at least ten times. The chain recombines TRBV4-2 with TRBJ1-2, with no clear D. The CDR3 sequence is 16 residues long. Trimming took 1 base from V and 8 from J, leaving 20 bases between them. Germline V lookup: CDR1 LGHNA, CDR2 YNFKEQ. CDR3 sequence (DNA): TGTGCCAGCAGCCAAGGTACGGGCAGTAAAGAGGTCGGCTACACCTTC. As protein: CASSQGTGSKEVGYTF.

This clonotype appeared many times. This chain connects TRBV5-5 to TRBJ1-5; no firm D call. The CDR3 spans 15 residues. Trimming shortened V by 4 bases and J by 2 bases, and 13 bases separated the two germline ends. Per germline, CDR1 SGHKS and CDR2 YYEKEE (reference sequence). The CDR3 DNA reads TGTGCCAGCAGCCCCGCAGTCGTGGGCAATCAGCCCCAGCATTTT. Protein: CASSPAVVGNQPQHF.

This clonotype was counted ten times or more. The chain carries TRBV6-4 and TRBJ2-3; 8 nucleotides align to TRBD2. Germline CDR1 reads MRHNA; CDR2 reads SNTAGT. The length of the CDR3 is 15 residues. With V trimmed by 3 bases and J by 1 base, 3 bases remained unmatched. CDR3 DNA: TGTGCCAGCAGTGAGGGTAGCGGGGGCACAGATACGCAGTATTTT. The encoded protein is CASSEGSGGTDTQYF.

Only a few counts were recorded for this clonotype. The V and J genes are TRBV12-3 or TRBV12-4 and TRBJ1-6; D remains unclear. The length of the CDR3 is 14 residues. Trimming removed 4 bases from V and 9 bases from J, with 13 bases in between. The CDR3 loop is CASSSTAFSSPLHF. The DNA for the CDR3 is TGTGCCAGCAGTTCCACGGCCTTTAGTTCACCCCTCCACTTT.

This clonotype came up many times. This chain links TRBV7-2 with TRBJ2-4; D perhaps matches TRBD1 (5 bases). CDR1 and CDR2 (germline): SGHTA, FQGNSA. The CDR3 spans 15 residues. V was clipped by 5 bases and J by 1 base, with 12 bases between them. CDR3 amino acids: CASSVGEVAKNIQYF. The CDR3 DNA follows: TGTGCCAGCAGCGTAGGGGAAGTTGCCAAAAACATTCAGTACTTC.

This clonotype was counted only a few times. The chain is built from TRBV5-1 and TRBJ1-2, with D maybe TRBD1 (5 bases). CDR3 size: 12 residues. Trimming took 3 bases from V and 7 from J, leaving 10 bases between them. Germline V CDR1 and CDR2: SGHRS, YFSETQ. In DNA, the CDR3 is TGCGCCAGCAGCTGGACATCAGGTGGCTACACCTTC. Protein sequence: CASSWTSGGYTF.

This clonotype was seen repeatedly, ten times or more. The chain recombines TRBV6-5 with TRBJ2-3, with TRBD1 as a possible D gene (5 bases). The CDR3 is 15 amino acids. V was pared by 2 bases and J by 3 bases, with 12 bases between. Germline V gives CDR1 MNHEY, CDR2 SVGAGI. The CDR3, as DNA: TGTGCCAGCAGTTACAGCCGACAGACTACAGATACGCAGTATTTT. It codes for CASSYSRQTTDTQYF.

This clonotype was detected many times. The V gene is TRBV11-2, the J gene TRBJ2-7, with TRBD1 identical over 9 bases. The CDR3 is 16 amino acids. Germline V CDR1 and CDR2: SGHAT, FQNNGV. The J segment lost 4 bases and the V segment lost 0 bases, leaving 7 bases of the junction unmatched. As DNA, the CDR3 is TGTGCCAGCAGCTTAGATTATGGGACAGGGTTTTACGAGCAGTACTTC. It codes for CASSLDYGTGFYEQYF.

The chain recombines TRBV18 with TRBJ1-6; TRBD1 matches at 8 bases. The germline V gene encodes CDR1 KGHSH and CDR2 LQKENI. This CDR3 has 15 amino acids. V gave up 4 bases and J gave up 7 bases; unmatched junction bases: 6. The CDR3 region has the DNA TGTGCCAGCTCACAGGGACAGGAGGGGAATTCACCCCTCCACTTT. This translates into CASSQGQEGNSPLHF.

There are many counts of this clonotype. The CDR3 here is CASSEGGESSYNEQFF. As DNA, the CDR3 is TGTGCCAGCAGTGAAGGGGGTGAGAGCTCCTACAATGAGCAGTTCTTC. This chain joins TRBV2 and TRBJ2-1, with D hard to call. CDR3 length: 16 residues. V lost 1 base and J 0 bases, leaving 10 bases between the germline ends. CDR1 and CDR2 from the germline V gene are SNHLY and FYNNEI.

This clonotype was detected many times. The chain is built from TRBV7-2 and TRBJ1-4; TRBD1 matches at 7 bases. Germline trimming cut 5 bases from V and 3 bases from J; bases unmatched to any gene: 6. The germline gives CDR1 SGHTA, CDR2 FQGNSA. This CDR3 has 15 residues. CDR3 coding DNA: TGTGCCAGCAGCATCTCGACAGGGTCTAATGAAAAACTGTTTTTT. It specifies CASSISTGSNEKLFF.

This clonotype was seen at least ten times. The chain combines TRBV12-3 or TRBV12-4 with TRBJ2-2, with D uncertain. The CDR3 extends over 14 amino acids. Trimming cost V 3 bases and J 7 bases, with 12 bases left between them. Written as DNA, the CDR3 is TGTGCCAGCAGTTTGGGCAGCCCAGGCGGGGAGCTGTTTTTT. It codes for CASSLGSPGGELFF.

This clonotype occurred a few times. This rearrangement joins TRBV10-3 to TRBJ1-2, with TRBD1 identical over 7 bases. The V segment lost 7 bases and the J segment 8 bases; nucleotides outside the gene matches: 13. The CDR3 loop spans 14 amino acids. Germline lookup yields CDR1 ENHRY and CDR2 SYGVKD. CDR3 residues: CAINPTGVPRGYTF. CDR3 nucleotide sequence: TGTGCCATCAACCCAACAGGGGTTCCTAGGGGCTACACCTTC.

This chain links TRBV29-1 with TRBJ1-1, with D hard to call. The germline gives CDR1 SQVTM, CDR2 ANQGSEA. V dropped 7 bases and J dropped 6 bases, with 12 bases sitting between them. The CDR3 covers 11 residues. The CDR3 coding sequence is TGCAGCGCTACTGAACTTTCTGAAGCTTTCTTT. Amino acids: CSATELSEAFF.

The table lists this clonotype with many counts. The chain employs TRBV5-4 and TRBJ2-1; 8 bases fit TRBD2. The germline gives CDR1 SGHNT, CDR2 YYREEE (reference sequence). V lost 4 bases, J lost 0 bases, and 9 bases stayed unmatched. This CDR3 region has 17 residues. CDR3 nucleotides: TGTGCCAGCAGCCTGGGGGCGGGGGGCTACTCCTACAATGAGCAGTTCTTC. Encoded protein: CASSLGAGGYSYNEQFF. The full variable domain, in which reference TRBV5-4 and TRBJ2-1 provide the parts outside the CDR3, is ETGVTQSPTHLIKTRGQQVTLRCSSQSGHNTVSWYQQALGQGPQFIFQYYREEENGRGNFPPRFSGLQFPNYSSELNVNALELDDSALYLCASSLGAGGYSYNEQFFGPGTRLTVL.

This clonotype was counted at least ten times. The chain combines TRBV4-1 with TRBJ1-5; a weak D match, TRBD1 (5 bases). The CDR3 is 17 residues long. The germline V gene encodes CDR1 MGHRA and CDR2 YSYEKL. V was trimmed by 1 base and J by 3 bases, leaving 16 bases between them. The CDR3 nucleotides read TGCGCCAGCAGCCAAGTTAGGGCAGGGCTGATCAATCAGCCCCAGCATTTT. Amino acids: CASSQVRAGLINQPQHF.

This chain connects TRBV20-1 to TRBJ2-5; possible D gene TRBD2, 7 bases. From germline, CDR1 is DFQATT and CDR2 SNEGSKA (reference sequence). Trimming took off 5 bases at V and 1 base at J, with 14 bases between the two ends. The length of the CDR3 is 14 residues. The CDR3: CSASAGAAQETQYF. Here the CDR3 DNA reads TGCAGTGCTTCGGCGGGGGCAGCCCAAGAGACCCAGTACTTC.

The sample holds many counts of this clonotype. The J gene is TRBJ2-1, the V gene TRBV7-2; 9 bases fit TRBD2. J was trimmed by 4 bases and V by 8 bases; bases with no gene match: 9. Per the germline V gene, CDR1 is SGHTA and CDR2 is FQGNSA. This CDR3 comprises 15 residues. In DNA, the CDR3 is TGTGCCAGCCGACTGAAGCGGGGGGCGTACAATGAGCAGTTCTTC. Translated, it gives CASRLKRGAYNEQFF.

There are a few counts of this clonotype. The chain has TRBV23-1 and TRBJ1-1, with a tentative D call TRBD1 (6 bases). TRBV23-1 is treated as an ORF (open reading frame) with a function not yet certain. V lost 11 bases, J lost 2 bases, and 15 bases lay in between. The CDR3 length is 13 residues. The chain's CDR3 is CAGPEGENTEAFF. In DNA form, the CDR3 reads TGCGCCGGCCCAGAGGGGGAAAACACTGAAGCTTTCTTT.

The chain couples TRBV19 to TRBJ2-7; no clear D. This CDR3 comprises 15 residues. Germline V gene lookup returns CDR1 LNHDA and CDR2 SQIVND (reference sequence). Trimming took 1 base from V and 0 from J, leaving 10 bases between them. The CDR3 sequence is CASSIGTAISYEQYF. The CDR3 nucleotides read TGTGCCAGTAGTATAGGGACGGCGATCTCCTACGAGCAGTACTTC.

Details on this clonotype: This clone may be a read error of a much larger clone one base away. This rearrangement joins TRBV18 to TRBJ2-7; D is unclear. CDR1 is KGHSH, CDR2 LQKENI, per germline. CDR3 size: 11 residues. The CDR3 DNA sequence: TGTGCCACCTCAACAGCGTACGAGCAGTACTTC. It yields the protein CATSTAYEQYF.

There are many counts of this clonotype. The genes are TRBV6-5 and TRBJ2-5; D may correspond to TRBD1 or TRBD2 (5 bases each). CDR1 is MNHEY and CDR2 is SVGAGI in the germline V gene. Trimming removed 2 bases from V and 1 base from J, with 5 bases in between. The CDR3 consists of 13 residues. In DNA form, the CDR3 reads TGTGCCAGCAGTTACGGGGGCCAAGAGACCCAGTACTTC. It yields the protein CASSYGGQETQYF.

In this sample, this clonotype turned up many times. This rearrangement joins TRBV20-1 to TRBJ1-2; no firm D call. Germline V gene data show CDR1 as DFQATT and CDR2 as SNEGSKA (reference sequence). The V gene lost 0 bases and the J gene lost 8 bases, with 10 bases spanning the gap. CDR3 length: 12 amino acids. This chain's CDR3 is CSAREGNTGYTF. CDR3 DNA sequence: TGCAGTGCTAGAGAGGGGAATACGGGCTACACCTTC.

This clonotype was observed at least ten times. The chain links TRBV20-1 to TRBJ1-1, with a weak D call TRBD1 (5 bases). V lost 6 bases and J 5 bases, leaving 13 bases between the germline ends. The CDR3 length is 12 residues. In germline, CDR1 is DFQATT, CDR2 SNEGSKA (reference sequence). Here the CDR3 reads CSANGGWTEAFF. CDR3 DNA sequence: TGCAGTGCCAATGGGGGGTGGACTGAAGCTTTCTTT.